This TCR beta chain was captured in a study of radiation and T cells in renal cell carcinoma. Study overall: Nephrectomy followed 15 Gy stereotactic body radiation by 4 weeks.

Study observations and caveats: Top tumor clonotypes rose in blood 2 weeks post-radiation, then contracted.

Germline V CDR1 and CDR2: MGHRA, YSYEKL. The CDR3 length is 16 residues. V shed 0 bases and J 3 bases; nucleotides not matched to a gene: 7. As for time point: blood 2 weeks post-SBRT. Treatment given: 15 Gy SBRT to primary tumor, nephrectomy 4 weeks later. Clear cell pathology was present in this patient's renal cell carcinoma. Comment on this clone: What it recognizes is unknown.

Assay: immunoSEQ multiplex PCR; the TCRdb copy retains only in-frame clones and omits some. Of some 130,000 clones in the sample, roughly four fifths were seen once. The J gene is TRBJ1-2, the V gene TRBV4-1, with TRBD1 matching 7 bases. The sample consisted of blood, taken from a patient whose treatment included radiotherapy and nephrectomy. This TCR derives from a woman in her sixties with renal cell carcinoma. DNA for the CDR3: TGCGCCAGCAGCCAAGAAGATGGGGGACAGCACTATGGCTACACCTTC. It encodes CASSQEDGGQHYGYTF.